Described below is a single TCR beta chain sequence and its context. Its antigen remains unidentified. This record comes from a study of shared clonotypes between healthy human individuals. Study-level points and caveats: Researchers sampled blood only, noting tissue repertoires likely differ. Clonotype sharing among donors was thought likely to change with sequencing depth.

Every one of the donors was a Caucasian adult that lived in Nashville, Tennessee. Each unsorted sample relied on about 94 million PBMCs as its source of genomic DNA. This table comes from immunoSEQ multiplex PCR, and its TCRdb copy is limited to in-frame clones, with some not included. Altogether approximately 440,000 clones are present, roughly three quarters being singletons, with the ten largest covering about 11%. There are 13 residues in the CDR3. In germline, CDR1 is MDHEN, CDR2 SYDVKM. The J segment lost 7 bases and the V segment lost 4 bases, leaving 4 bases of the junction unmatched. The TCR sequence derives from a woman in her forties in good health. Some clones in this sample may be carry-over from other donors' samples. The chain is built from TRBV28 and TRBJ2-1, with TRBD2 identical over 7 bases. The material sequenced was PBMCs. Here the CDR3 reads CASSSGTTNEQFF. The CDR3 bases are TGTGCCAGCAGTTCCGGGACTACAAATGAGCAGTTCTTC.